This TCR beta chain was observed in a study of early T cells in non-severe SARS-CoV-2 infection. Study-wide context: Unpaired chains resulted from sequencing bulk RNA of unsorted whole blood. Broader study findings: The VDJdb matching leaned toward anti-spike CD8 responses and overlooked private and CD4 specificities.

This clonotype came up many times. Its antigen is unidentified. Attachment of unique molecular identifiers was made to individual cDNA molecules. Each CDR3 protein gets one entry after TCRdb re-called the 5' RACE reads with MiXCR. The table lists some 91,000 distinct CDR3 sequences, approximately 13% of them singletons. Germline V lookup: CDR1 WSHSY, CDR2 SAAADI. The CDR3 totals 15 residues. V was clipped by 6 bases and J by 0 bases, with 12 bases between them. This sequence originates from an adult who was a healthcare worker with PCR-confirmed SARS-CoV-2 infection or an uninfected control (not recorded which). The sequenced sample was whole blood. This chain uses TRBV10-2 with TRBJ1-5; maybe TRBD1 (5 bases). CDR3 residues: CASRRGAYSNQPQHF. CDR3 DNA sequence: TGCGCCAGCAGACGGGGCGCTTATAGCAATCAGCCCCAGCATTTT.